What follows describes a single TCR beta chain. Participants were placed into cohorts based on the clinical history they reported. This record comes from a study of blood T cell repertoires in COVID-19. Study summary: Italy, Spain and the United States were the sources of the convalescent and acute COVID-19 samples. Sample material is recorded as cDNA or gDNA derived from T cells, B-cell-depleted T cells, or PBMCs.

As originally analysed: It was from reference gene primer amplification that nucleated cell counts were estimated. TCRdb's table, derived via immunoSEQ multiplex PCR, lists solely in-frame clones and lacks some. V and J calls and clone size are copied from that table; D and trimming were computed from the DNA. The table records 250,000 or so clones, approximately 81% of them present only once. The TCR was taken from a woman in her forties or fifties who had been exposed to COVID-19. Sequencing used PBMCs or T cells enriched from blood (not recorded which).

Here the CDR3 reads CASSGTGSGDQPQHF. For the CDR3, the DNA is TGTGCCAGCAGTGGGACAGGGAGTGGGGATCAGCCCCAGCATTTT. The J gene is TRBJ1-5, the V gene TRBV2, with 8 bases fitting TRBD1. Losses at the gene ends were 4 bases for V and 5 bases for J; bases not matched to a gene: 7. Germline assignment: CDR1 SNHLY and CDR2 FYNNEI. The CDR3 is made up of 15 amino acids. The full variable domain, with the rest looked up from reference TRBV2 and TRBJ1-5, is EPEVTQTPSHQVTQMGQEVILRCVPISNHLYFYWYRQILGQKVEFLVSFYNNEISEKSEIFDDQFSVERPDGSNFTLKIRSTKLEDSAMYFCASSGTGSGDQPQHFGDGTRLSIL.